Presented here are 12 T cell receptor beta chains from one specimen sequenced in a study of beta chain features in type 1 diabetes. All of the isolated RNA was reverse transcribed, so expressed TCRB transcripts were sequenced. Sequenced by immunoSEQ multiplex PCR; TCRdb stores in-frame clones only, minus some. The table includes 600,000 or so clones, roughly an eighth detected once. Notes on the study in general: In all four CD4+ subsets, TCRB CDR3 length was significantly, moderately reduced in type 1 diabetes.

Antigens of these TCRs are unknown. Sequencing was done on a sample of naive CD4+ T cells from blood. These receptors came from a man aged 30 to 39 with type 1 diabetes.

This clone appeared a few times. The chain uses TRBV6-6 and TRBJ1-4; TRBD1 is a possible D gene (5 bases). The CDR3 is 14 residues long. The V gene's germline CDR1 is MNHNY and CDR2 SVGAGI (reference sequence). The germline V and J ends were trimmed by 5 bases and 7 bases, with 14 bases remaining between them. The CDR3 DNA reads as TGTGCCAGCAGTGCCCCGGGACCGGGTGAAAAACTGTTTTTT. Amino acid sequence: CASSAPGPGEKLFF.

A remark on this clone: Other DNA sequences of this sample code for an identical CDR3. CDR3 residues: CASSSGLYGYTF. The CDR3 DNA follows: TGTGCCAGCAGCTCGGGGCTTTATGGCTACACCTTC. The chain couples TRBV7-2 to TRBJ1-2, with D possibly TRBD1 on 5 matching bases. Trimming shortened V by 4 bases and J by 5 bases, and 8 bases separated the two germline ends. The CDR3 consists of 12 residues. Looked up from germline, CDR1 is SGHTA and CDR2 is FQGNSA.

This clone was seen only a few times. J is TRBJ1-5 and V is TRBV29-1; TRBD1 matches 10 bases. The CDR3 totals 13 residues. Germline CDR1 is SQVTM and CDR2 is ANQGSEA. The V and J ends lost 2 bases and 7 bases, in that order; junction bases with no gene match: 2. The CDR3 region is CSVERDRGQPQHF. The CDR3 nucleotides are TGCAGCGTTGAAAGGGACAGGGGACAGCCCCAGCATTTT.

DNA for the CDR3: TGTGCCAGCTCACCCGGGACTAGCGCGGACGAGCAGTTCTTC. This encodes CASSPGTSADEQFF. The chain carries TRBV18 and TRBJ2-1, with 10 bases matching TRBD2. The CDR3 has 14 amino acids. V dropped 3 bases and J dropped 10; count of bases not matched to a gene: 6. Germline-derived CDR1 and CDR2 are KGHSH and LQKENI.

The chain uses TRBV29-1 and TRBJ1-2; D is unresolved. CDR3 size: 15 residues. Trimming shortened V by 3 bases and J by 8 bases, and 22 bases separated the two germline ends. The germline CDR1 and CDR2 sequences are SQVTM and ANQGSEA. CDR3 protein: CSVDGLGQNEMGYTF. CDR3 bases: TGCAGCGTTGACGGTTTGGGTCAGAACGAGATGGGCTACACCTTC.

The J gene is TRBJ2-1, the V gene TRBV11-2; 8 bases map to TRBD1. The CDR3 is 13 amino acids. CDR1 SGHAT and CDR2 FQNNGV come from the germline V gene. Trimming cost V 6 bases and J 8 bases; bases outside gene matches: 6. For the CDR3, the DNA is TGTGCCAGCAGTCAGACAGGGGTCTATGAGCAGTTCTTC. It yields the protein CASSQTGVYEQFF.

The chain recombines TRBV7-2 with TRBJ2-5; 9 bases align to TRBD2. Unmatched junction bases numbered 8, after V lost 1 base and J lost 5 bases. The germline V gene has CDR1 SGHTA and CDR2 FQGNSA. The CDR3 runs to 16 residues. The CDR3 DNA follows: TGTGCCAGCAGCTTAGTTGCAGCGGGGGGTCAGGAGACCCAGTACTTC. Its protein product is CASSLVAAGGQETQYF.

This clone showed up just a few times. The chain links TRBV4-3 to TRBJ1-2; unclear D gene. Trimming removed 0 bases from V and 0 bases from J, with 11 bases in between. The CDR3 loop spans 16 amino acids. CDR1 is LGHNA and CDR2 is YSLEER in the germline V gene. CDR3 nucleotides: TGCGCCAGCAGCCAAGATGCGGATATAGCTAACTATGGCTACACCTTC. The encoded protein is CASSQDADIANYGYTF.

This clone came up a few times. The J gene is TRBJ2-1, the V gene TRBV2, with 8 bases fitting TRBD2. Looked up from germline, CDR1 is SNHLY and CDR2 is FYNNEI. The junction had 6 bases not matched to a gene; V was cut back by 4 bases and J by 7 bases. This CDR3 is 14 amino acids long. The chain's CDR3 is CASSGTSGVNEQFF. The CDR3 nucleotides are TGTGCCAGCAGTGGCACTAGCGGTGTAAATGAGCAGTTCTTC. Full variable domain (rest looked up from reference TRBV2 and TRBJ2-1): EPEVTQTPSHQVTQMGQEVILRCVPISNHLYFYWYRQILGQKVEFLVSFYNNEISEKSEIFDDQFSVERPDGSNFTLKIRSTKLEDSAMYFCASSGTSGVNEQFFGPGTRLTVL.

This clone was detected a few times. V is TRBV7-9 and J is TRBJ2-7; TRBD1 agrees at 8 bases. In germline, CDR1 is SEHNR, CDR2 FQNEAQ (reference sequence). This CDR3 spans 14 amino acids. Losses at the gene ends were 4 bases for V and 6 bases for J; bases not matched to a gene: 8. CDR3 region: CASSSWTGQTEQYF. CDR3 sequence (DNA): TGTGCCAGCAGCTCCTGGACAGGGCAGACCGAGCAGTACTTC.

This chain connects TRBV30 to TRBJ2-1, with 8 bases matching TRBD1. Germline V gives CDR1 GTSNPN, CDR2 SVGIG (reference sequence). This CDR3 comprises 13 residues. The J segment lost 5 bases and the V segment lost 2 bases, leaving 2 bases of the junction unmatched. Written as DNA, the CDR3 is TGTGCCTGGAGTACGGGACAGGACAATGAGCAGTTCTTC. Translating it yields CAWSTGQDNEQFF.

This chain uses TRBV5-6 with TRBJ1-1; D remains ambiguous. Trimming took off 1 base at V and 3 bases at J, with 10 bases between the two ends. Germline V gives CDR1 SGHDT, CDR2 YYEEEE. The CDR3 extends over 14 amino acids. The CDR3 is CASSLRGRDTEAFF. For the CDR3, the DNA is TGTGCCAGCAGCTTGCGAGGGCGTGACACTGAAGCTTTCTTT.